The T cell receptor (beta chain) under discussion was sequenced for a study of OX40 agonist ivuxolimab in advanced cancers. Study as a whole: Intravenous ivuxolimab was administered to patients every 2 weeks at 0.01 to 10 mg/kg. Hepatocellular carcinoma, melanoma, renal cell or head and neck cancer affected the dose-escalation patients. Study conclusions and caveats: Researchers did not establish what antigens the expanded peripheral T cells target.

V was cut by 6 bases and J by 6 bases, with 8 bases left in between. CDR3 length: 12 residues. CDR1 is SNHLY and CDR2 is FYNNEI in the germline V gene. Comments on this clone: Antigen unknown.

Method: immunoSEQ multiplex PCR; TCRdb's copy keeps in-frame clones and lacks some. The repertoire consists of about 58,000 clones, with roughly 89% occurring once and the leading ten covering approximately 0.61%. The chain joins TRBV2 to TRBJ1-4; weak D call: TRBD1 (5 bases). The starting material was CD4+ or CD8+ T cells sorted from blood, obtained in a trial of the OX40 agonist ivuxolimab. This clonotype was obtained from an adult with an advanced solid tumor such as melanoma, head and neck, liver or kidney cancer. CDR3 bases: TGTGCCAGCAGAGGGGACCATGAAAAACTGTTTTTT. It yields the protein CASRGDHEKLFF.